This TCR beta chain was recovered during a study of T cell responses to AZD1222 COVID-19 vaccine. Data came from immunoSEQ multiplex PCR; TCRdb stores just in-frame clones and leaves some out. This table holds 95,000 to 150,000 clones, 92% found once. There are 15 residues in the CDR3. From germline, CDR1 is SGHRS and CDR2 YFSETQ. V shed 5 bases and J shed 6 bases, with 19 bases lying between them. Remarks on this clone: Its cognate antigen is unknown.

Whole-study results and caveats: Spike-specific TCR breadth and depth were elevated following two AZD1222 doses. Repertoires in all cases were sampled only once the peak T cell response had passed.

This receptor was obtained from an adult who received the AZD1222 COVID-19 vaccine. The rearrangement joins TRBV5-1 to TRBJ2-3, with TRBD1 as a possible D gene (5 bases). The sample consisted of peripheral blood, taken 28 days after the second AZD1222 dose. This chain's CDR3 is CASRARAIFWDTQYF. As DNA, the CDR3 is TGCGCCAGCAGAGCCAGGGCGATATTTTGGGATACGCAGTATTTT.